The 3 T cell receptor beta chains listed next were all sequenced from one sample in a study of Graves' ophthalmopathy and Graves' hyperthyroidism. The TCR beta CDR3 regions underwent amplification from RNA transcripts. Following a first-round RT-PCR that used HTBI primers, a second-round multiplex PCR was carried out. TCRdb ran MiXCR on the multiplex PCR reads and lists one entry per CDR3 protein. The sample lists more than 1,000,000 distinct CDR3 sequences; about 38% were seen once. The sequenced sample was peripheral blood or thyroid tissue (not recorded which). The receptors were sampled from an adult man with Graves' hyperthyroidism.

In its sample, this clonotype was seen many times. The rearrangement uses TRBV2 and TRBJ2-7; D is tentatively TRBD1 or TRBD2 (6 bases each). CDR3 length: 14 residues. The germline V gene has CDR1 SNHLY and CDR2 FYNNEI. V was pared by 7 bases and J by 5 bases, with 18 bases between. The CDR3 region is CASKEGMGDNEQYF. The CDR3 DNA reads as TGTGCCAGCAAGGAGGGGATGGGGGACAACGAGCAGTACTTC.

In this sample, this clonotype turned up many times. The chain is built from TRBV20-1 and TRBJ1-1, with D unclear. Per the germline V gene, CDR1 is DFQATT and CDR2 is SNEGSKA (reference sequence). Trimming pared 5 bases from V and 1 base from J, leaving 14 bases between. CDR3 length: 14 residues. In nucleotides, the CDR3 is TGCAGTGCTGCTACTGGGCGGCAGAACACTGAAGCTTTCTTT. Its protein is CSAATGRQNTEAFF.

This clonotype has more than one count but fewer than ten. The chain couples TRBV28 to TRBJ1-6; D is unclear. Germline loops: CDR1 MDHEN, CDR2 SYDVKM. V was shortened by 10 bases and J by 9 bases, with 13 bases between the two germline ends. This CDR3 has 12 amino acids. DNA of the CDR3: TGTGCCACCTGCCTAGACGTTTCACCCCTCCACTTT. Amino acids: CATCLDVSPLHF.